The 10 T cell receptor beta chains presented below share a single source sample, sequenced in a study of shared clonotypes between healthy human individuals. The table came from immunoSEQ multiplex PCR; TCRdb's copy has only in-frame clones and leaves some out. The data show around 1.4 million clones, with approximately 98.5% seen just once and about 0.35% held by the top ten. The specimen was naive CD4+ T cells sorted from blood. Subset defined: CD45RA+ positively selected. Receptors originate from a man aged 25-40 years in good health.

The chain combines TRBV6-1 with TRBJ1-1; D is possibly TRBD1 (6 bases). V was shortened by 1 base and J by 7 bases, with 10 bases between the two germline ends. The CDR3 totals 13 residues. Germline assignment: CDR1 MNHNS and CDR2 SASEGT. CDR3 amino acids: CASSEGRQVEAFF. CDR3 bases: TGTGCCAGCAGTGAAGGTCGACAGGTTGAAGCTTTCTTT.

V is TRBV5-4 and J is TRBJ2-2; D perhaps matches TRBD2 (5 bases). The V gene lost 4 bases and the J gene lost 6 bases, with 7 bases spanning the gap. This CDR3 has 12 residues. Looked up from germline, CDR1 is SGHNT and CDR2 is YYREEE (reference sequence). The CDR3 coding sequence is TGTGCCAGCAGCCAGAGGGCCGGGGAGCTGTTTTTT. Residues: CASSQRAGELFF.

This rearrangement joins TRBV10-2 to TRBJ2-1, with 8 bases that match TRBD2. Looked up from germline, CDR1 is WSHSY and CDR2 is SAAADI. With 6 bases clipped from V and 9 bases from J, the junction kept 7 bases outside the gene matches. This CDR3 spans 13 amino acids. CDR3 bases: TGCGCCAGCAGGGGGAGCGGGAGCGGTGAGCAGTTCTTC. Translated: CASRGSGSGEQFF.

The chain is built from TRBV10-3 and TRBJ1-1; tentatively, D is TRBD1 (6 bases). This CDR3 is 14 amino acids long. Germline CDR1 and CDR2: ENHRY and SYGVKD. V was clipped by 6 bases and J by 0 bases, with 11 bases between them. The DNA for the CDR3 is TGTGCCATCAGCTATGACAGGATGAACACTGAAGCTTTCTTT. Its protein product is CAISYDRMNTEAFF.

The chain joins TRBV6-1 to TRBJ2-7; a possible D gene is TRBD1 (5 bases). Per the germline V gene, CDR1 is MNHNS and CDR2 is SASEGT. V dropped 6 bases and J dropped 3 bases, with 15 bases sitting between them. The CDR3 sequence is 14 residues long. Written as DNA, the CDR3 is TGTGCCAGCAGCCTTTTAGACAGACTCTACGAGCAGTACTTC. It codes for CASSLLDRLYEQYF.

This sequence joins TRBV7-2 and TRBJ1-5, with 12 bases matching TRBD1. CDR1 is SGHTA and CDR2 is FQGNSA in the germline V gene. This CDR3 is 15 amino acids long. V was clipped by 5 bases and J by 4 bases; unmatched bases: 3. The DNA of the CDR3 is TGTGCCAGCAGCCTGGGACAGGGGGCTAATCAGCCCCAGCATTTT. Translated, it gives CASSLGQGANQPQHF.

The chain joins TRBV18 to TRBJ2-7; unclear D gene. This CDR3 region has 17 residues. Trimming removed 3 bases from V and 3 bases from J, with 21 bases in between. The germline V gene has CDR1 KGHSH and CDR2 LQKENI. In nucleotides, the CDR3 is TGTGCCAGCTCACCGCTACCAACGTCTGCGGCCCGCTACGAGCAGTACTTC. Translated: CASSPLPTSAARYEQYF.

The V and J genes are TRBV10-1 and TRBJ1-2; no clear D gene. The CDR3 is 13 residues long. Germline CDR1 WNHNN, CDR2 SYGVQD (reference sequence). Trimming shortened V by 0 bases and J by 8 bases, and 10 bases separated the two germline ends. CDR3 nucleotide sequence: TGCGCCAGCAGTGAGTCGACGGCTACGGGCTACACCTTC. Its protein is CASSESTATGYTF.

This rearrangement joins TRBV7-6 to TRBJ2-1; possibly TRBD1 for D (6 bases). The CDR3 is made up of 14 amino acids. V lost 2 bases, J lost 8 bases, and 13 bases lay in between. Germline-derived CDR1 and CDR2 are SGHVS and FNYEAQ. CDR3 bases: TGTGCCAGCAGCTTACCCTACAGGGACCATGAGCAGTTCTTC. Translated, it gives CASSLPYRDHEQFF.

The J gene is TRBJ2-5, the V gene TRBV5-4; weak D call: TRBD2 (5 bases). V shed 1 base and J shed 2 bases, with 15 bases lying between them. Looked up from germline, CDR1 is SGHNT and CDR2 is YYREEE (reference sequence). The CDR3 sequence is 16 residues long. CDR3 sequence: CASSLMAGTRQETQYF. CDR3 nucleotides: TGTGCCAGCAGCTTGATGGCGGGCACACGGCAAGAGACCCAGTACTTC. The full variable domain, rest sourced from reference TRBV5-4 and TRBJ2-5, is ETGVTQSPTHLIKTRGQQVTLRCSSQSGHNTVSWYQQALGQGPQFIFQYYREEENGRGNFPPRFSGLQFPNYSSELNVNALELDDSALYLCASSLMAGTRQETQYFGPGTRLLVL.